This T cell receptor (beta chain) was captured in a study of cytomegalovirus exposure and HLA in healthy donors (dated by TCRdb to between 2016 and 2019). Study-level background: In an earlier analysis of under 600 of the donors, approximately 300 Gb of sequence data and some 100 million unique TCR beta sequences from about 179 million T cells were reported. Of the roughly 410 genotyped donors, 65% to 90% were placed in the genetic ancestry cluster associated with self-reported Caucasian donors. Donor age, sex, ethnicity and CMV serostatus were compiled alongside the repertoire data. To predict cytomegalovirus infection status, the study brought together high-throughput TCR immunosequencing, statistical association of individual TCRs with disease status, and machine learning. Typing coverage differed by locus: A, B, C, DRB1 and DQB1 were typed in about 620-630 donors, DQA1 in 522, DPA1 in some 570, and DPB1 in just under 490. All discovery cohort repertoires had been generated on a single sequencing platform. A later analysis re-examined previously published TCR beta repertoires from just over 650 donors and added high-resolution HLA genotyping to investigate patterns of TCR occurrence. Because of strong linkage in the cohort, roughly five DR-DQ haplotypes were treated as single units for association and clustering. The T cell repertoires of some 670 subjects were profiled by immunosequencing and related to cytomegalovirus serostatus. In a later genetic analysis, genome-wide SNP genotypes for about 55% of the 666 donors were used, and that subset was treated as a discovery cohort. The study aimed to test whether signatures of past pathogen exposure could be identified by cataloging public T cell receptors. In an earlier analysis of 587 of the donors, high-throughput TCR beta sequencing was used to judge whether each TCR beta V gene segment behaved as functional or pseudogenic. Rather than using new phenotypic data, the later analysis identified candidate immune exposures from TCR beta sequences and from how often those sequences occurred across donors. Roughly 300 gigabases of sequencing data and approximately 80 million unique TCR sequences were included in an early release covering about 700 HLA-typed donors. HLA typing covered class I and class II loci at four-digit resolution. On average, around 240,000 unique TCR beta nucleotide sequences were sequenced per donor among more than 350 genotyped donors of the cohort, with roughly 20% of those sequences being non-productive. A separate validation cohort of some 130 different subjects was used in addition to the roughly 620-subject first cohort.

The germline V gene supplies CDR1 MGHDK and CDR2 SYGVNS. Measured from the cysteine to the phenylalanine, the CDR3 is 13 residues long. Only the CDR3 region is kept as DNA, spanning 39 bases read in frame from base 1. V sheds 11 bases and J sheds 4 bases, leaving 18 bases between their ends. Here is what the overall study found, with its caveats: A total of 150 to 200 TCR beta chains were listed by the study as associated with cytomegalovirus. In a later analysis, 15,000 to 20,000 TCR beta sequences were associated with specific HLA alleles at a false discovery rate of 0.05. Presence/absence analyses assumed roughly uniform sequencing depth across donors, an assumption that may not hold. The earlier analysis of some 560 of the donors excluded some 15 rarely observed V segments, including chromosome 9 orphons, because counts were too low. In a later analysis, the rate of TCR association differed among HLA loci, with DRB1 alleles having the most associated TCRs and HLA-C alleles having the fewest. In vitro tests confirmed that a few of the cytomegalovirus-associated TCR beta chains recognize cytomegalovirus antigens. In an earlier analysis of 450 to 750 of the donors, most TCR beta V segments appeared in productive rearrangements about 87% or about 30% of the time, broadly matching IMGT annotations. According to a later analysis, parvovirus B19, influenza, CMV and Epstein-Barr virus appeared linked to several top co-occurrence clusters. In a later analysis, most CMV-associated TCR beta chains were found to appear HLA-restricted, with HLA associations seemingly driven largely by CMV exposure. Linkage disequilibrium might explain the correlated functional status among segregating V segments, but an unknown experimental factor could not be ruled out. A further reported finding was that TCR beta sequences accurately predicted the HLA-A and HLA-B alleles for most subjects in the first cohort. In a later analysis, HLA-associated TCR beta chains were found to be more clonally expanded and to have lower generation probabilities than equally common non-associated chains. The authors suggested that the approach could potentially be extended to other disease states and immunological phenotypes. Some IMGT-functional V segments, including TRBV6-2 and TRBV6-3, could not be distinguished by the 87-base-pair reads and were therefore excluded. Because HLA typing was missing for some donors at each locus, association tests included only the typed subset. Compared with the roughly 670-donor mean, donors in an Asian-associated ancestry cluster had fewer N-insertions in productive TCRs, according to a later genetic analysis. Cytomegalovirus status was reported to be diagnosed by the classifier with high specificity and sensitivity in both the original and validation cohorts. When HLA alleles, especially DR and DQ, strongly co-occurred, TCR associations were difficult to assign to individual alleles. Across donors, most TCR sequences were observed very rarely, whereas some public TCRs were present in many individuals. An association between a missense DCLRE1C variant and V-gene and J-gene trimming of TCR beta chains was found in a later genetic analysis and replicated in an independent cohort. The only immune exposure information available for the cohort was CMV serostatus. In this cohort, only TCR beta chains were sequenced, and detectable features were limited by the absence of alpha or paired-chain data. The sequencing pipeline was judged likely to have produced a cluster of highly shared sequence variants as a technical artifact.

The cohort comprised under 700 healthy bone marrow donors. All cohort members were sampled while nominally healthy, although unrecorded immune exposures were likely present. The donor tested CMV seropositive, placing the donor among the 310 or so seropositive members of the cohort. Each donor provided a peripheral blood sample, and peripheral blood mononuclear cells were used for TCR beta sequencing. The Qiagen DNeasy Blood Extraction Kit was used to extract genomic DNA from the blood cell samples. This clone has more than one count but fewer than ten. Its target antigen remains unknown. Base qualities are not recorded, but no much larger clone differs from it by a single base. The library was made by the immunoSEQ multiplex PCR assay. The multiplex PCR relied on a mix of 60 forward primers for TCR Vbeta segments and 13 reverse primers for TCR Jbeta segments. The CDR3 region of rearranged TCR beta genes was amplified from genomic DNA by a multiplex PCR assay. The Illumina HiSeq System was used to sequence the amplified TCR beta libraries as 87-base-pair reads. In the original analysis: A later analysis counted about 80 million unique TCR beta chains across the 700 or so repertoires, and 10 million to 12 million of these chains were shared by at least two donors. Raw reads were error-corrected and collapsed into unique sequences with a nearest-neighbor algorithm that merged closely related sequences to remove PCR and sequencing errors. CDR3 sequences were aligned to IMGT reference sequences to assign V, D and J gene segments. Each retained sequence needed at least a six-nucleotide match to both a V gene segment and a J gene segment. A rearrangement counted as productive if the CDR3 had no stop codons and remained in frame with V and J, and every other rearrangement counted as non-productive. CDR3 was defined by IMGT convention, running from the second conserved V-encoded cysteine to the conserved J-encoded phenylalanine. Sequences without an unambiguous match to a single V gene segment were excluded from the earlier analysis of 587 of the donors. An earlier analysis of 587 of the donors classified V segments as functional when productive rearrangements were above 56.7% and as segregating when the standard deviation between donors was above 5%. A statistical classification framework was built to diagnose cytomegalovirus status from the catalog of TCR beta chain sequences. V and J gene assignment, in a later analysis, came from comparing TCR nucleotide sequences with IMGT/GENE-DB human TR gene sequences. Using the TCRdist pipeline, a later analysis assigned CDR3 sequences along with most-parsimonious VDJ recombination scenarios. In a later analysis, every TCR beta chain was defined by the combination of its CDR3 amino acid sequence and its V-gene family, and reads without a unique V-gene family were dropped. A later analysis removed roughly 590 highly shared, low-generation-probability nucleotide sequences to deal with suspected cross-contamination and a sequencing artifact. In a later analysis, a clonal expansion index was calculated for each public chain from normalized within-repertoire ranks of inferred template counts. Generation probabilities in a later analysis came from a VDJ recombination model fitted to out-of-frame rearrangements, and those results were checked against IGoR. In a later analysis, TCR-TCR, TCR-HLA and TCR-CMV co-occurrence was scored with hypergeometric tests, and a repertoire-size bias correction was applied to TCR pairs. To estimate false discovery rates, a later analysis permuted the HLA or CMV assignments 20 times. In a later analysis, co-occurring TCRs were grouped using DBSCAN, with TCRdist sequence similarity added in when clustering inside HLA-allele-positive subsets. Repertoires with fewer than 30,000 or more than 120,000 public chains were left out of co-occurrence clustering, as were five repertoires with anomalous nucleotide sharing. This is the immuneACCESS table as TCRdb keeps it, with only in-frame sequences that have V and J called. A part of the clones is gone; compared with another copy, unresolved V genes explain less than half, and the rest is unexplained. V and J calls and clone size are given by that table; D and trimming were obtained from the DNA. In this sample the table shows 120,000 or so clones, about 10% of which occur a single time. The ten largest account for approximately 4.5% of the sample.

This chain is built from TRBV25-1 and TRBJ2-7, and perhaps TRBD2 as D gene, on 5 matching bases. The TCR comes from a woman under 30 in good health and CMV-seropositive. The material sequenced was PBMCs. The CDR3 amino acid sequence is: CAQIVERRYEQYF. The bases read TGTGCCCAGATAGTGGAAAGGAGGTACGAGCAGTACTTC.